This T cell receptor (beta chain) was recovered during a study of blood T cell repertoires in COVID-19. Study in general: Acute and convalescent COVID-19 specimens originated in the United States, Italy and Spain.

This clone came up a few times. The Seattle patients joined while their infection was active and were tracked longitudinally afterward. V lost 2 bases and J lost 5, with 13 bases in between. The germline gives CDR1 MNHEY, CDR2 SVGEGT. There are 15 residues in the CDR3. TCRdb's table, derived via immunoSEQ multiplex PCR, lists solely in-frame clones and lacks some. The table lists about 150,000 clones, 70% to 90% of them singletons. The source is an older woman with COVID-19, enrolled during active disease. The chain joins TRBV6-2 or TRBV6-3 to TRBJ2-1; possible D gene TRBD2, 5 bases. The sequencing input was peripheral blood. CDR3 protein: CASSYRGPGNNEQFF. CDR3 coding DNA: TGTGCCAGCAGTTACCGAGGGCCCGGGAACAATGAGCAGTTCTTC.